One and the same sample provided the 2 T cell receptor beta chains below, sequenced in a study. Each CDR3 protein gets one entry after TCRdb re-called the 5' RACE reads with MiXCR. The repertoire holds roughly 8,100 distinct CDR3 sequences, with approximately 52% as singletons. Sequences were obtained from memory CD4+ T cells sorted from a lymph node. This sample's subset: memory CD4+ T cells, CD4+CD45RO+CD25-. The receptor source for this set is a female donor with breast cancer.

The chain recombines TRBV5-4 with TRBJ2-2, with D perhaps assigned TRBD1 or TRBD2 (6 bases each). The CDR3 extends over 15 amino acids. V dropped 10 bases and J dropped 5 bases, with 21 bases sitting between them. Germline CDR1 is SGHNT and CDR2 is YYREEE (reference sequence). CDR3 nucleotides: TGTGCCCTGTCGTCAGCCGGAGGGGGAACCGGGGAGCTGTTTTTT. Its protein is CALSSAGGGTGELFF.

The chain uses TRBV28 and TRBJ2-3; 9 bases agree with TRBD2. The CDR3 loop spans 18 amino acids. Trimming cost V 4 bases and J 2 bases; bases outside gene matches: 13. Germline loops: CDR1 MDHEN, CDR2 SYDVKM. CDR3 loop: CASSSGPAGGTPTDTQYF. The CDR3 coding sequence is TGTGCCAGCAGTTCGGGACCAGCGGGGGGAACACCCACAGATACGCAGTATTTT.